Given below is one T cell receptor (beta chain) in context. The data were obtained in a study of blood T cell repertoires in COVID-19. In the study overall: Sites across the United States, Italy and Spain contributed samples from acute and convalescent COVID-19. T cells, B-cell-depleted T cells, or PBMCs supplied cDNA or gDNA.

The ends were cut back, 10 bases at V and 0 bases at J, with 14 bases in the middle. CDR1 is MNHNY and CDR2 is SVGAGI in the germline V gene (reference sequence). The CDR3 loop spans 14 amino acids. In the original workflow: Reference gene primer amplification in the assay estimated nucleated cell counts. Here immunoSEQ multiplex PCR was the method, and the copy in TCRdb shows in-frame clones only, minus some. The D gene and trimming were derived from the DNA, and the V and J assignments and clone size from that table. The top ten hold approximately 13% of the sample, which has 81,000 or so clones, approximately 75% seen once.

The origin of this receptor is a human donor in a cohort sampled during active COVID-19. Material: peripheral blood. The V and J genes are TRBV6-6 and TRBJ2-3; tentatively, D is TRBD2 (6 bases). CDR3 coding DNA: TGTGCCACCATATTGCGGGGTAGCACAGATACGCAGTATTTT. It translates to CATILRGSTDTQYF.